The sample holds a few counts of the clone carrying this T cell receptor beta chain. Drawing of blood for sampling happened at baseline, at cycle 4 day 1, and at cycle 7 day 1. The data stem from a study of OX40 agonist ivuxolimab in advanced cancers. Trimming removed 7 bases from V and 1 base from J; junction bases left unmatched: 6. The CDR3 sequence is 14 residues long. CDR1 SQVTM and CDR2 ANQGSEA come from the germline V gene. TCRdb's table, derived via immunoSEQ multiplex PCR, lists solely in-frame clones and lacks some. This table has about 27,000 clones, 81% appearing once. The clonotype originates from an adult with an advanced solid tumor such as melanoma, head and neck, liver or kidney cancer. This sample comprised CD4+ or CD8+ T cells sorted from blood, obtained in a trial of the OX40 agonist ivuxolimab. V gene TRBV29-1 combines with J gene TRBJ2-1, with TRBD2 matching over 8 bases. The DNA for the CDR3 is TGCAGCGCCCGGGGGGGGGAATCCTACAATGAGCAGTTCTTC. It encodes CSARGGESYNEQFF.